Shown below are 10 T cell receptor beta chains from a single sample sequenced in a study of cytomegalovirus exposure and HLA in healthy donors. Both 60 Vbeta primers and 13 Jbeta primers went into the PCR. The repertoire was sequenced with immunoSEQ multiplex PCR; TCRdb's copy has only in-frame clones and lacks some. The sample has approximately 190,000 clones; more than 65% are singletons. The sample was PBMCs. Receptors were obtained from a man aged 50-59 years in good health and CMV-seronegative.

The chain employs TRBV11-3 and TRBJ1-2; D remains unclear. The CDR3 contains 13 residues. Trimming cost V 4 bases and J 7 bases, with 13 bases left between them. The germline V gene has CDR1 SGHNT and CDR2 YENEEA. The CDR3 bases are TGTGCCAGCAGCTGGTCAGGAGGCCTTGGCTACACCTTC. Protein sequence: CASSWSGGLGYTF.

In this sample, this clone turned up once. The gene calls are TRBV5-1 and TRBJ2-1; D gene ambiguous. Trimming removed 2 bases from V and 8 bases from J, with 8 bases in between. Looked up from germline, CDR1 is SGHRS and CDR2 is YFSETQ. The CDR3 runs to 12 residues. CDR3 loop: CASSLREHEQFF. For the CDR3, the DNA is TGCGCCAGCAGCTTAAGAGAGCATGAGCAGTTCTTC.

In DNA, the CDR3 is TGTGCCAGCAGCGGACAGGGAGTCCCCGGGGAGCTGTTTTTT. It yields the protein CASSGQGVPGELFF. V usage is TRBV2 and J usage is TRBJ2-2, with 8 bases lining up with TRBD1. Trimming at V came to 6 bases and at J to 6 bases, leaving 6 bases not matched to a gene. CDR1 is SNHLY, CDR2 FYNNEI, per germline. The CDR3 spans 14 residues.

In its sample, this clone was seen a few times. The chain joins TRBV9 to TRBJ1-1; D is unclear. Germline V lookup: CDR1 SGDLS, CDR2 YYNGEE. The V end lost 6 bases, the J end lost 4 bases, and 16 bases lay between the germline ends. This CDR3 has 14 residues. The CDR3 spells CASNPHGGSTEAFF. DNA for the CDR3: TGTGCCAGCAACCCCCACGGAGGTAGCACTGAAGCTTTCTTT.

The chain has TRBV7-6 and TRBJ1-6; D is possibly TRBD1 (6 bases). Trimming removed 5 bases at V and 3 bases at J, with 11 bases between. The CDR3 runs to 15 residues. CDR1 is SGHVS, CDR2 FNYEAQ, per germline. CDR3: CASSIRDNYNSPLHF. In DNA form, the CDR3 reads TGTGCCAGCAGCATCCGGGACAACTATAATTCACCCCTCCACTTT.

This chain joins TRBV9 and TRBJ2-7, with D uncertain. The germline CDR1 and CDR2 sequences are SGDLS and YYNGEE. V dropped 0 bases and J dropped 4 bases, with 17 bases sitting between them. This CDR3 spans 16 amino acids. The DNA of the CDR3 is TGTGCCAGCAGCGTAGGCTCGGCAGGTTCCCCTTACGAGCAGTACTTC. Translation: CASSVGSAGSPYEQYF. Variable domain in full (rest from reference TRBV9 and TRBJ2-7): DSGVTQTPKHLITATGQRVTLRCSPRSGDLSVYWYQQSLDQGLQFLIQYYNGEERAKGNILERFSAQQFPDLHSELNLSSLELGDSALYFCASSVGSAGSPYEQYFGPGTRLTVT.

This chain joins TRBV7-8 and TRBJ2-1, with 9 bases identical to TRBD2. With V trimmed by 5 bases and J by 4 bases, 3 bases remained unmatched. The CDR3 totals 14 residues. Per the germline V gene, CDR1 is SGHVS and CDR2 is FQNEAQ. The DNA of the CDR3 is TGTGCCAGCAGCCCTGGACTAGCGTACAATGAGCAGTTCTTC. Translation: CASSPGLAYNEQFF.

The chain couples TRBV19 to TRBJ1-2; D is possibly TRBD1 (5 bases). This CDR3 comprises 13 residues. The V end lost 2 bases, the J end lost 6 bases, and 10 bases lay between the germline ends. CDR1 and CDR2 (germline): LNHDA, SQIVND (reference sequence). This CDR3 is CASSISRGDGYTF. The CDR3, as DNA: TGTGCCAGTAGTATAAGTAGGGGCGATGGCTACACCTTC.

Concerning this clone itself: One end of the junction does not line up with germline, which may come from a read error. V usage is TRBV7-9 and J usage is TRBJ1-2, with D perhaps TRBD1 (5 bases). CDR3 length equals 16 residues. Germline V gene data show CDR1 as SEHNR and CDR2 as FQNEAQ (reference sequence). As DNA, the CDR3 is TGTTCCAGCAGCTGGCGCTCCCTGACAGTTCCTGTTGGCTACACCTTC. Translating it yields CSSSWRSLTVPVGYTF.

This clone was seen once. The chain couples TRBV6-5 to TRBJ1-4, with 7 bases fitting TRBD1. Germline V gene lookup returns CDR1 MNHEY and CDR2 SVGAGI. CDR3 size: 14 residues. V dropped 5 bases and J dropped 1; count of bases not matched to a gene: 1. CDR3 sequence: CASSHRGTNEKLFF. The CDR3 DNA reads as TGTGCCAGCAGTCACAGGGGAACTAATGAAAAACTGTTTTTT.